This T cell receptor (beta chain) appears in the sequencing data of a study of Ad26.COV2.S vaccination and SARS-CoV-2 variants. Study-level findings and limits: Placebo and vaccine recipients had non-spike TCR breadth that was similar. Those who received the vaccine showed greater spike-specific TCR breadth than those given placebo. Once vaccination had occurred, spike-specific CD8+ and CD4+ T cell responses reportedly showed substantial breadth. Total T cell responses were possibly underestimated by TCR breadth and depth analyses.

The count of this clone is one. Its antigen is as yet unknown. Only in-frame clones appear in the TCRdb table, and some are missing; sequencing was by immunoSEQ multiplex PCR. In the table there are over 100,000 clones, around three quarters of which are singletons. Trimming removed 1 base from V and 1 base from J; junction bases left unmatched: 2. Germline CDR1 SGHVS, CDR2 FNYEAQ. The CDR3 has 16 residues. The source of this sequence is a human donor who had recovered from COVID-19. This chain connects TRBV7-6 to TRBJ2-2, with TRBD2 matching over 8 bases. Sequencing was performed on peripheral blood, taken after recovery from COVID-19. CDR3 amino acids: CASSLGGGMNTGELFF. In DNA, the CDR3 is TGTGCCAGCAGCTTAGGCGGGGGGATGAACACCGGGGAGCTGTTTTTT.